This T cell receptor (beta chain) was retrieved from a study of blood T cells in healthy people across ages (dated by TCRdb to 2015 to 2017). General notes on the study: In model experiments, template switching captured roughly one uniquely barcoded TCR beta cDNA molecule for every two T cells. Donors of different ages were randomly distributed across sequencing lanes to avoid experimental bias. To track age-related changes in TCR beta repertoire diversity, the study relied on deep sequencing normalized with unique cDNA molecular identifiers. The donors were split into four age groups: young (average 16 years), middle-aged (about 40), aged (approximately 59) and long-lived (roughly 86). For two donors (one aged 18 to 29 and one aged 80 or older), the study analyzed two additional independent replicas of 1 million unique cDNA reads from the same blood draw.

Note on this clonotype: Its recognized antigen is unknown. No base quality information exists; no much larger clone differs at one position.

Germline trimming amounts to 5 bases on V and 0 bases on J, with 6 as the count of junction bases outside the gene matches. Taken from cysteine to phenylalanine, the CDR3 has 15 residues. This entry keeps only the CDR3 DNA: 45 bases, framed from base 1. Library preparation used 5' RACE. Sequencing used an Illumina HiSeq 2500. A second roughly 6 to 12 cycle PCR used a sample-barcoded 5' primer and a J-beta primer mix. A unique molecular identifier was introduced onto each TCR beta cDNA molecule by a template-switch 5' adaptor carrying 12 random nucleotides. Each sample yielded at least 2.5 million CDR3-containing paired-end reads. All of the RNA was converted into first-strand cDNA using the Mint cDNA synthesis kit, with a TRBC-specific oligonucleotide serving as the primer. All cDNA was treated with uracil-DNA glycosylase and then went through a first 18-cycle PCR with the universal primers M1SS and BC2_uni_R. The paper's processing steps were these. Normalization of each sample was performed by random selection of 1 million high-quality reads, each carrying a distinct molecular identifier. Instead of being binned into consensus sequences, reads with shared molecular identifiers were discarded. MiTCR, with a Q25 quality threshold and the strictest error-elimination algorithm, was used for CDR3 identification, clonotype clustering and error correction. A nonparametric unseen species model using Euler transformation provided a lower-bound estimate of total TCR beta diversity. The public reads were reanalyzed by TCRdb: fastp trimming at Q25, MiXCR alignment, in-frame beta chains only. Entries that share a CDR3 protein sequence are merged under the most common genes and DNA. TCRdb's processing, not the authors' own work, is the source of the V and J calls. The sample data list 650,000 to 900,000 distinct CDR3 sequences, and 55% to 65% of these were observed just once. The top ten constitute around 30% of the sample.

The donors were around 39 Caucasian individuals from Russia, aged 6 to 90 years, who were systemically healthy. Around 10 milliliters of peripheral blood were collected from each donor into EDTA-treated Vacutainer tubes. Ficoll-Paque density-gradient centrifugation was used to isolate PBMCs, with at least 7 million per sample. Total RNA was extracted from PBMCs with Trizol reagent, with at least 6 micrograms obtained per sample. Naive CD45RAhigh/CD27high T cell percentages were measured by flow cytometry on a PBMC aliquot from every donor. General conclusions and limits of the study: Because profiling used bulk unsorted PBMCs, naive and antigen-experienced compartments could not be compared conclusively. Compared with the aged group, more naive CD4+ T cells, fewer expanded clones and increased TCR diversity were shown by the long-lived group, suggesting age selection. Estimates of total diversity from one million sequenced T cells were regarded as lower bounds and underestimates. A strong correlation was found between observed TCR beta diversity and the percentage of naive T cells measured by flow cytometry. Because the CMV infection status of the donors was unknown, age-related changes in expanded clonotypes may potentially have been confounded. Observed TCR beta diversity per million T cells fell roughly linearly with age, and a significant reduction was already apparent by age roughly 40.

The chain was built from TRBV12-3 or TRBV12-4 and TRBJ1-2, with 7 bases in between that match TRBD1. Sequenced input: blood. This clonotype originated in a young man in good health. The CDR3 corresponds to CASSGHRGANYGYTF. In nucleotides, the sequence is TGTGCCAGCAGTGGACACAGGGGAGCTAACTATGGCTACACCTTC.